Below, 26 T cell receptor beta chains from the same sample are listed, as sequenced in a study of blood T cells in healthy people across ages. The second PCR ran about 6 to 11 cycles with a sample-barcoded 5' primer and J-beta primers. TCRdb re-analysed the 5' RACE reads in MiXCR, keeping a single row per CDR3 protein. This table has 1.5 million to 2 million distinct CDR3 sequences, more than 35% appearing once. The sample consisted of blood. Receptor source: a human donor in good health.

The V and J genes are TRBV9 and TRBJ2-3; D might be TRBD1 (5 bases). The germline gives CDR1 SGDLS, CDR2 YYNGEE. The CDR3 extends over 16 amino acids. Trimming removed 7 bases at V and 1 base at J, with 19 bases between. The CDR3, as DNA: TGTGCCAGCGGATCCAACGCTAAACAGGGCACAGATACGCAGTATTTT. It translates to CASGSNAKQGTDTQYF.

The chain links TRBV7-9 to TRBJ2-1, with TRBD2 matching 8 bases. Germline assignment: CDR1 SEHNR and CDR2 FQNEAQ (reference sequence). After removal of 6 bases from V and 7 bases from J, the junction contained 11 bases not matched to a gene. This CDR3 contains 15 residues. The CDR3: CASSPGRGGLNEQFF. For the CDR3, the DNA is TGTGCCAGCAGTCCAGGTCGGGGGGGTTTAAATGAGCAGTTCTTC.

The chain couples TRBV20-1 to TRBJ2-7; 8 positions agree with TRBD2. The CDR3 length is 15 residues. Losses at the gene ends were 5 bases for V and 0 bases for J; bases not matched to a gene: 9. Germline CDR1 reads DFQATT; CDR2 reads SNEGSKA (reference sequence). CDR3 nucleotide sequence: TGCAGTGCTCGTCTGACAAGCGGGAGCTCCTACGAGCAGTACTTC. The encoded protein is CSARLTSGSSYEQYF.

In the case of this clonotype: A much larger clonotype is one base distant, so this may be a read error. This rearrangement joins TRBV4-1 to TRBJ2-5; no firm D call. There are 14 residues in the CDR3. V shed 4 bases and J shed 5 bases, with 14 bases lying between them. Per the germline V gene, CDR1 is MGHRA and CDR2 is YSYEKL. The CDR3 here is CASSPVVDEETQYF. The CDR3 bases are TGCGCCAGCAGCCCAGTGGTTGATGAGGAGACCCAGTACTTC.

The CDR3 is CASRSWWGDNQPQHF. The CDR3 DNA reads as TGCGCCAGCAGATCGTGGTGGGGGGACAATCAGCCCCAGCATTTT. The rearrangement joins TRBV5-1 to TRBJ1-5; D possibly corresponds to TRBD1 (5 bases). CDR1 is SGHRS and CDR2 is YFSETQ in the germline V gene. CDR3 length: 15 residues. Trimming cost V 5 bases and J 3 bases, with 15 bases left between them.

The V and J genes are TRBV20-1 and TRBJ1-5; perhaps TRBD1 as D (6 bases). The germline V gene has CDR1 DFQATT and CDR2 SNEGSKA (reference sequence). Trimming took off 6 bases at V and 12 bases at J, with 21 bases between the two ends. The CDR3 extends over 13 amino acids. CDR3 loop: CSAILTGTRIQHF. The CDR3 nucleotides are TGCAGTGCCATACTGACAGGTACACGAATCCAGCATTTT.

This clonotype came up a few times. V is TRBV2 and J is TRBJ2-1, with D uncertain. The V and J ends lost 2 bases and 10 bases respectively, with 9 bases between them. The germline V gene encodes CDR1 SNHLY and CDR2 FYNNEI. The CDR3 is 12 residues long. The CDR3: CASSETLGEQFF. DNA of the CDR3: TGTGCCAGCAGTGAAACCCTCGGGGAGCAGTTCTTC.

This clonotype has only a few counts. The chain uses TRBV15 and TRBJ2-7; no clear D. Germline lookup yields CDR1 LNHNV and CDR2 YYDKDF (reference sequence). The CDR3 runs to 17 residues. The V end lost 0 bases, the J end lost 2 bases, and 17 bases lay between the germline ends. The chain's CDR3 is CATSRDYALRSPYEQYF. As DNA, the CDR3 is TGTGCCACCAGCAGAGATTATGCGCTGAGATCCCCCTACGAGCAGTACTTC.

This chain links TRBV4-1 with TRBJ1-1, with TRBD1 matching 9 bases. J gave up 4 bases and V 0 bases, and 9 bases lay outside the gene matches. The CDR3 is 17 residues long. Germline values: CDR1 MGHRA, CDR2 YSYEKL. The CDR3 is CASSQERGTGIITEAFF. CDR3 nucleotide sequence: TGCGCCAGCAGCCAAGAGCGAGGGACAGGGATTATCACTGAAGCTTTCTTT.

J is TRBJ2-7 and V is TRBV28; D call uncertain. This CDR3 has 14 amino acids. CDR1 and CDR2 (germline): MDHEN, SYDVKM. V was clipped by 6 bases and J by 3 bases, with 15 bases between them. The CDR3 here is CASRQIKGLYEQYF. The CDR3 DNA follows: TGTGCCAGCAGACAGATAAAAGGCCTCTACGAGCAGTACTTC.

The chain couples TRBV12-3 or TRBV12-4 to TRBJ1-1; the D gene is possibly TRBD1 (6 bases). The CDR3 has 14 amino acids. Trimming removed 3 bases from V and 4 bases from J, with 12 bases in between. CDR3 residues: CASSFGGGSTEAFF. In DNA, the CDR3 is TGTGCCAGCAGTTTTGGGGGCGGGAGCACTGAAGCTTTCTTT.

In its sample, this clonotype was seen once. Here the CDR3 reads CASGQSGGIYNEQFF. The DNA for the CDR3 is TGTGCTAGTGGCCAAAGCGGGGGGATCTACAATGAGCAGTTCTTC. This chain uses TRBV12-5 with TRBJ2-1; 9 bases are shared with TRBD2. Germline CDR1 is LGHNT and CDR2 is FRNRAP. There are 15 residues in the CDR3. Trimming took 6 bases from V and 3 from J; bases not matched to a gene: 6.

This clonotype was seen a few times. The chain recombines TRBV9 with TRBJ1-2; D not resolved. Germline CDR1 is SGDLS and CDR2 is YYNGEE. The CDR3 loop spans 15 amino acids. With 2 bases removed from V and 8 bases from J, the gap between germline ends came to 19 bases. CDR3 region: CASSVDMGGSGGYTF. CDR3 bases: TGTGCCAGCAGCGTCGACATGGGAGGATCGGGGGGCTACACCTTC.

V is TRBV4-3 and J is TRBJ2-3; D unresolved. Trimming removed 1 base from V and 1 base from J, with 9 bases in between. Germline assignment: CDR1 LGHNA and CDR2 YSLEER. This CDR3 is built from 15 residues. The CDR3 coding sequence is TGCGCCAGCAGCCAAGGCCCTGCAGGCACAGATACGCAGTATTTT. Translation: CASSQGPAGTDTQYF.

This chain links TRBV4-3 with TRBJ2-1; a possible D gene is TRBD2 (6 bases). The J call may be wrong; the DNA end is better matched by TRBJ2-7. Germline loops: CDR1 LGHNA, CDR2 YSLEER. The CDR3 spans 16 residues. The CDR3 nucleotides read TGCGCCAGCAGCCCTGGGATCGGGAGCTCCTACAATGAGCAGTACTTC. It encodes CASSPGIGSSYNEQYF.

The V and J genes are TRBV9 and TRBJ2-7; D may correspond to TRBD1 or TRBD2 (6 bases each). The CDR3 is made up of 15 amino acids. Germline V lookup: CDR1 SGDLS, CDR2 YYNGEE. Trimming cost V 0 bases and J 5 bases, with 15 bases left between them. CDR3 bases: TGTGCCAGCAGCGTAGATCCGAGGGGGGCGAACGAGCAGTACTTC. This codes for CASSVDPRGANEQYF.

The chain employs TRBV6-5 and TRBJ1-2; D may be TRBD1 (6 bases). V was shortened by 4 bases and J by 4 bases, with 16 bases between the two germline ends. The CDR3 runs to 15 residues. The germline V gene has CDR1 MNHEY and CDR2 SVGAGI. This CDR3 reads CASSFRGGQSYGYTF. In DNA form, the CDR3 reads TGTGCCAGCAGTTTCCGCGGGGGGCAATCCTATGGCTACACCTTC.

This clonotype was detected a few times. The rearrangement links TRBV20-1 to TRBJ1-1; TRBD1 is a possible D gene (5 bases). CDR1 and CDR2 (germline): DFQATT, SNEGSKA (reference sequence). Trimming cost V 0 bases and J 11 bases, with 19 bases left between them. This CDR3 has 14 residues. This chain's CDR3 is CSARDPASGSGAFF. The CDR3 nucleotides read TGCAGTGCTAGAGATCCGGCCTCAGGGTCCGGCGCTTTCTTT.

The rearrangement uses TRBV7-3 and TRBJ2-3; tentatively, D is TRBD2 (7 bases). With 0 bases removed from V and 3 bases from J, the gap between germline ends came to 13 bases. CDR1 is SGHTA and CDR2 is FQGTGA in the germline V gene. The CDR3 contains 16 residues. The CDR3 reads CASSLTGGASTDTQYF. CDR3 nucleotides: TGTGCCAGCAGCTTAACTGGGGGGGCGTCAACAGATACGCAGTATTTT.

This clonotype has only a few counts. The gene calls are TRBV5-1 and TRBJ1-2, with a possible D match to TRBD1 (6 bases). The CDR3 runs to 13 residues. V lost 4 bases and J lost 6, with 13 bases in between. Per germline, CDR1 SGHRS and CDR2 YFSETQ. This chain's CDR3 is CASSGKGVDGYTF. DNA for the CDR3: TGCGCCAGCAGCGGAAAGGGGGTGGATGGCTACACCTTC.

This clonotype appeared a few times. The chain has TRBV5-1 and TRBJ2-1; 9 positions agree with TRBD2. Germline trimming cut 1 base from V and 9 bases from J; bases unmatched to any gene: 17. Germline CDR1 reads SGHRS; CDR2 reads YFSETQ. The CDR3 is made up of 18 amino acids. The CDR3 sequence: CASSLLPSGGGGAGEQFF. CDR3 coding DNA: TGCGCCAGCAGCTTGTTACCGTCGGGTGGCGGGGGGGCCGGTGAGCAGTTCTTC. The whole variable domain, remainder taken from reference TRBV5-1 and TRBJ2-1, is KAGVTQTPRYLIKTRGQQVTLSCSPISGHRSVSWYQQTPGQGLQFLFEYFSETQRNKGNFPGRFSGRQFSNSRSEMNVSTLELGDSALYLCASSLLPSGGGGAGEQFFGPGTRLTVL.

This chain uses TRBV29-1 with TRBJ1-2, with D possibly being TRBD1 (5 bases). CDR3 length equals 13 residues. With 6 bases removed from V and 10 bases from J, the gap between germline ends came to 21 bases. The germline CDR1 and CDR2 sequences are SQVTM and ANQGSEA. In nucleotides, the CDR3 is TGCAGCGTCGCAGGGAAATTGCAGGGTGACTACACCTTC. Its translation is CSVAGKLQGDYTF.

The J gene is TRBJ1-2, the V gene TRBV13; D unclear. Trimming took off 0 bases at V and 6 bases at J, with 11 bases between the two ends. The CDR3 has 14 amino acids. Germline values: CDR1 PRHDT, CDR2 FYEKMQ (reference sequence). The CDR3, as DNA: TGTGCCAGCAGCTTAGGGGACCCCGAGAATGGCTACACCTTC. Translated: CASSLGDPENGYTF.

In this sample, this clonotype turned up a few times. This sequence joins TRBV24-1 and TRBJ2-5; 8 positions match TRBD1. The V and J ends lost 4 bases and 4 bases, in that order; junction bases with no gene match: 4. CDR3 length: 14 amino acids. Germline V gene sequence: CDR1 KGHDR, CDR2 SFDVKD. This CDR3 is CATSDRGLGETQYF. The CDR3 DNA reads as TGTGCCACCAGTGACAGGGGGCTCGGAGAGACCCAGTACTTC.

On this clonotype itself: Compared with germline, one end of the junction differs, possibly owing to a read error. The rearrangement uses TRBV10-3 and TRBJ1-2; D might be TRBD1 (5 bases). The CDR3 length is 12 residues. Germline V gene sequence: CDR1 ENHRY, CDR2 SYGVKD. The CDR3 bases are TGTGCCAGCAGTGAGTCGGCAGGGCGGTACACCTTC. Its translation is CASSESAGRYTF.

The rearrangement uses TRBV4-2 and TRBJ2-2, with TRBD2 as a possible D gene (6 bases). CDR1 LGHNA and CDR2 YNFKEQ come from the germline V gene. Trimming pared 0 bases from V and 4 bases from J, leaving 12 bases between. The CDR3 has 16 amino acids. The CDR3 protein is CASSQDGLATTGELFF. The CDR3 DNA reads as TGTGCCAGCAGCCAAGATGGGCTAGCGACCACCGGGGAGCTGTTTTTT.